The present T cell receptor (beta chain) was sequenced within a study of shared clonotypes between healthy human individuals. Study at large: Per donor, three plates held CD4 naive cells, three held CD4 memory, two held CD8 naive and one held CD8 memory.

This CDR3 comprises 13 residues. The germline V gene has CDR1 SGHKS and CDR2 YYEKEE (reference sequence). Trimming shortened V by 0 bases and J by 3 bases, and 5 bases separated the two germline ends. Clones were read by immunoSEQ multiplex PCR, and TCRdb kept only the in-frame ones, dropping some. The sample consists of under 2,500,000 clones, under 97% of them appearing once. In the CD4+ fraction, cells were divided into CD45RA+ naive and CD45RA-negative memory subsets. General study points: Among donors, the sharing of clonotypes was expected to be influenced by sequencing depth. Larger estimated richness was generally recorded for naive subsets relative to memory subsets.

As for this clone: Antigen unknown.

The rearrangement links TRBV5-5 to TRBJ2-3; D remains unclear. The sequenced sample was naive CD4+ T cells sorted from blood. As for subset: CD45RA+ positively selected. The clonotype comes from a man aged 18-30 years in good health. The CDR3 DNA reads as TGTGCCAGCAGCTTGGTAGTAACAGATACGCAGTATTTT. Translation: CASSLVVTDTQYF.